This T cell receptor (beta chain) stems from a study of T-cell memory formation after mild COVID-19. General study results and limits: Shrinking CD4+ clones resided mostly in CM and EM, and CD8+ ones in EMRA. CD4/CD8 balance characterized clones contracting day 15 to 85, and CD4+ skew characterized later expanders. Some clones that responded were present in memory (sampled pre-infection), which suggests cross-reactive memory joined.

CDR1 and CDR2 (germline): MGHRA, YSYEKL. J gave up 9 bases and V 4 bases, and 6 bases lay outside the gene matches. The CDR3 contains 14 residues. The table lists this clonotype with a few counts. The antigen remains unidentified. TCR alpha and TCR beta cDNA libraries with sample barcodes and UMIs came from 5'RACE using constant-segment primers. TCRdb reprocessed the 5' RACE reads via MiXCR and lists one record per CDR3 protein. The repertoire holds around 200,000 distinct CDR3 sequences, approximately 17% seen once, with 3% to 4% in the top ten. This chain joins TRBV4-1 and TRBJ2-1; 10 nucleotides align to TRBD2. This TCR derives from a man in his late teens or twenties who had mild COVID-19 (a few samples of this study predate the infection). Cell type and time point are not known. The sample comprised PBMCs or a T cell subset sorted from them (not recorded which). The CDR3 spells CASSPGLAEVEQFF. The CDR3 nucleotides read TGCGCCAGCAGCCCAGGACTAGCGGAGGTTGAGCAGTTCTTC.